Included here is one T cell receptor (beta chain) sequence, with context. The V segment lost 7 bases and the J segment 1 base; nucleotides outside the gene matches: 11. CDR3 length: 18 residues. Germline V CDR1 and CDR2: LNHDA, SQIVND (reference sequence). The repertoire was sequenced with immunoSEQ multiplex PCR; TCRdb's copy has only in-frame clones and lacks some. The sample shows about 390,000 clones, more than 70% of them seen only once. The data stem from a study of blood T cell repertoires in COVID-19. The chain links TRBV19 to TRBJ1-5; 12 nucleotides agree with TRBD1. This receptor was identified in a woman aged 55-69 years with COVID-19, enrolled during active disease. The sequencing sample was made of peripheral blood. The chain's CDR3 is CASNYRGTGGMSNQPQHF. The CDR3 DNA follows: TGTGCCAGTAATTATCGTGGGACAGGGGGCATGAGCAATCAGCCCCAGCATTTT.